The 20 T cell receptor beta chains below come from one sample, sequenced in a study of T cell responses to AZD1222 COVID-19 vaccine. Data came from immunoSEQ multiplex PCR; TCRdb stores just in-frame clones and leaves some out. The profile shows fewer than 120,000 clones, around 93% of them singletons. Here the sequenced sample was peripheral blood, taken 28 days after the second AZD1222 dose. The receptor set was obtained from an adult who received the AZD1222 COVID-19 vaccine.

This sequence joins TRBV7-6 and TRBJ1-2; possibly TRBD1 for D (5 bases). Trimming cost V 0 bases and J 0 bases, with 8 bases left between them. Germline CDR1 SGHVS, CDR2 FNYEAQ. The CDR3 is made up of 15 amino acids. This CDR3 reads CASSLAGGPNYGYTF. CDR3 in DNA: TGTGCCAGCAGCTTAGCTGGGGGTCCTAACTATGGCTACACCTTC.

The CDR3 region is CAISGGGLAGAYEQYF. The CDR3 region has the DNA TGTGCCATCAGTGGTGGTGGGCTAGCGGGGGCCTACGAGCAGTACTTC. The rearrangement uses TRBV10-3 and TRBJ2-7; 10 bases align to TRBD2. Trimming took 4 bases from V and 2 from J; bases not matched to a gene: 8. The CDR3 consists of 16 residues. Germline V gives CDR1 ENHRY, CDR2 SYGVKD.

This clone has only a few counts. The chain uses TRBV2 and TRBJ1-5, with D tentatively TRBD1 (5 bases). Germline CDR1 reads SNHLY; CDR2 reads FYNNEI. Trimming took off 3 bases at V and 0 bases at J, with 9 bases between the two ends. The length of the CDR3 is 15 residues. The CDR3 protein is CASSDGGNSNQPQHF. CDR3 bases: TGTGCCAGCAGTGATGGGGGGAATAGCAATCAGCCCCAGCATTTT. Full variable domain (remainder filled in from reference TRBV2 and TRBJ1-5): EPEVTQTPSHQVTQMGQEVILRCVPISNHLYFYWYRQILGQKVEFLVSFYNNEISEKSEIFDDQFSVERPDGSNFTLKIRSTKLEDSAMYFCASSDGGNSNQPQHFGDGTRLSIL.

This chain connects TRBV9 to TRBJ1-2, with 9 bases aligning to TRBD1. This CDR3 is 15 amino acids long. Germline V gene data show CDR1 as SGDLS and CDR2 as YYNGEE. V lost 3 bases and J lost 7; bases outside the gene matches: 10. The CDR3 DNA is TGTGCCAGCAGCGCCCGCGGGGACAGGGCTGTTGGCTACACCTTC. Translated, it gives CASSARGDRAVGYTF. Looking up the rest from reference TRBV9 and TRBJ1-2 gives the full variable domain: DSGVTQTPKHLITATGQRVTLRCSPRSGDLSVYWYQQSLDQGLQFLIQYYNGEERAKGNILERFSAQQFPDLHSELNLSSLELGDSALYFCASSARGDRAVGYTFGSGTRLTVV.

This clone was seen only once. The chain couples TRBV29-1 to TRBJ2-3; TRBD2 matches at 9 bases. The CDR3 totals 14 residues. The V segment lost 3 bases and the J segment 5 bases; nucleotides outside the gene matches: 6. The germline CDR1 and CDR2 sequences are SQVTM and ANQGSEA. CDR3 sequence reads: CSVEAEREVDTQYF. CDR3 sequence (DNA): TGCAGCGTTGAGGCGGAGCGGGAGGTAGATACGCAGTATTTT.

The V gene is TRBV7-9, the J gene TRBJ1-1, with D perhaps matching TRBD1 (6 bases). CDR1 and CDR2 from the germline V gene are SEHNR and FQNEAQ (reference sequence). Trimming shortened V by 5 bases and J by 3 bases, and 16 bases separated the two germline ends. CDR3 size: 15 residues. The CDR3 region is CASSGRRGDYTEAFF. Here the CDR3 DNA reads TGTGCCAGCAGCGGACGGAGGGGGGATTACACTGAAGCTTTCTTT.

The chain joins TRBV29-1 to TRBJ2-1, with D tentatively TRBD2 (6 bases). The CDR3 has 14 residues. Germline V gene sequence: CDR1 SQVTM, CDR2 ANQGSEA. V was cut by 8 bases and J by 1 base, with 15 bases left in between. The CDR3 DNA follows: TGCAGCCTCTCGGGCGGGATTTCCTACAATGAGCAGTTCTTC. Residues: CSLSGGISYNEQFF.

The genes are TRBV27 and TRBJ1-5, with TRBD1 matching 7 bases. The CDR3 loop spans 17 amino acids. The germline CDR1 and CDR2 sequences are MNHEY and SMNVEV (reference sequence). With V trimmed by 6 bases and J by 2 bases, 13 bases remained unmatched. The CDR3 bases are TGTGCCAGCAGAAAAGGACTGACAGGGACCGGCAATCAGCCCCAGCATTTT. Translation: CASRKGLTGTGNQPQHF.

This sequence joins TRBV11-3 and TRBJ2-6; unclear D gene. The CDR3 runs to 15 residues. Trimming stripped 11 bases from V and 0 bases from J, with 14 bases between. Germline V gene data show CDR1 as SGHNT and CDR2 as YENEEA. The CDR3 loop reads CAAPEMGSGANVLTF. For the CDR3, the DNA is TGTGCCGCCCCCGAGATGGGCTCTGGGGCCAACGTCCTGACTTTC.

This clone has only one observation. CDR3 sequence (DNA): TGTGCCAGTAGTATGGGCGGGGAGCTGTTTTTT. Its protein is CASSMGGELFF. The rearrangement joins TRBV19 to TRBJ2-2; D is undetermined. The CDR3 covers 11 residues. CDR1 and CDR2 from the germline V gene are LNHDA and SQIVND (reference sequence). Trimming took off 3 bases at V and 7 bases at J, with 3 bases between the two ends.

V gene TRBV5-1 combines with J gene TRBJ2-1, with 10 nucleotides matching TRBD2. From germline, CDR1 is SGHRS and CDR2 YFSETQ. V trimming: 4 bases; J trimming: 8 bases; junction bases outside the gene matches: 18. The CDR3 extends over 18 amino acids. Here the CDR3 reads CASSTDGLSGGFSDEQFF. CDR3 sequence (DNA): TGCGCCAGCAGCACAGACGGGCTTAGCGGGGGGTTTTCAGATGAGCAGTTCTTC.

The chain employs TRBV11-2 and TRBJ2-2; 7 bases agree with TRBD2. Germline trimming cut 8 bases from V and 3 bases from J; bases unmatched to any gene: 3. Per the germline V gene, CDR1 is SGHAT and CDR2 is FQNNGV. This CDR3 region has 13 residues. CDR3 DNA: TGTGCCAGCTGGGGGGGATACACCGGGGAGCTGTTTTTT. This translates into CASWGGYTGELFF.

The chain recombines TRBV19 with TRBJ1-5; TRBD1 might be the D (5 bases). The V end lost 6 bases, the J end lost 1 base, and 7 bases lay between the germline ends. CDR3 length equals 13 residues. Germline CDR1 and CDR2: LNHDA and SQIVND (reference sequence). For the CDR3, the DNA is TGTGCCAGTAGACAGGAGAGCAATCAGCCCCAGCATTTT. It is translated as CASRQESNQPQHF.

The V gene is TRBV15, the J gene TRBJ2-7, with a weak D call TRBD2 (5 bases). Germline-derived CDR1 and CDR2 are LNHNV and YYDKDF (reference sequence). The V end lost 2 bases, the J end lost 5 bases, and 19 bases lay between the germline ends. The CDR3 contains 16 residues. CDR3 in amino acids: CATSRSPQSEGNEQYF. The CDR3 DNA reads as TGTGCCACCAGCAGATCCCCACAAAGTGAGGGTAACGAGCAGTACTTC.

V gene TRBV12-3 or TRBV12-4 combines with J gene TRBJ1-4, with a possible D match to TRBD1 (5 bases). The CDR3 sequence is 12 residues long. Deletions cut 3 bases from V and 10 bases from J, with 9 bases between. The DNA for the CDR3 is TGTGCCAGCAGTTTTCATAGGGGAAAACTGTTTTTT. This codes for CASSFHRGKLFF.

The chain links TRBV7-2 to TRBJ2-2; TRBD2 might be the D (6 bases). The CDR3 loop spans 15 amino acids. The V end lost 4 bases, the J end lost 2 bases, and 11 bases lay between the germline ends. Germline loops: CDR1 SGHTA, CDR2 FQGNSA. CDR3 bases: TGTGCCAGCAGCTGGGGGGACCGTAACACCGGGGAGCTGTTTTTT. Encoded protein: CASSWGDRNTGELFF.

This clone occurred a few times. The chain combines TRBV21-1 with TRBJ2-1; no check of the table's D call, TRBD1, against the DNA was made. TRBV21-1 is classified as a pseudogene. The CDR3 runs 14 residues. CDR3 DNA: TGTGCCAGCAGCAAAAGACAGCCGTCAGGTGAGCAGTTCTTC. This translates into CASSKRQPSGEQFF.

This rearrangement joins TRBV6-1 to TRBJ1-1; tentative D call: TRBD1 (6 bases). The length of the CDR3 is 12 residues. The V gene lost 2 bases and the J gene lost 12 bases, with 13 bases spanning the gap. From germline, CDR1 is MNHNS and CDR2 SASEGT. In DNA form, the CDR3 reads TGTGCCAGCAGTGAAAGGACAGAGCTACCTTTCTTT. It yields the protein CASSERTELPFF.

The chain carries TRBV2 and TRBJ1-2; 7 bases fit TRBD1. V lost 8 bases and J lost 3; bases outside the gene matches: 6. The CDR3 loop spans 13 amino acids. Germline lookup yields CDR1 SNHLY and CDR2 FYNNEI. CDR3 sequence (DNA): TGTGCCAGCGGTGGAGGGGGCGACTATGGCTACACCTTC. Translation gives CASGGGGDYGYTF.

The chain joins TRBV2 to TRBJ1-5; D gene uncertain. The CDR3 is 16 residues long. The germline V and J ends were trimmed by 6 bases and 6 bases, with 21 bases remaining between them. Looked up from germline, CDR1 is SNHLY and CDR2 is FYNNEI. CDR3 protein: CASRETPQLSGQPQHF. DNA of the CDR3: TGTGCCAGCAGGGAAACCCCCCAGTTATCAGGTCAGCCCCAGCATTTT.